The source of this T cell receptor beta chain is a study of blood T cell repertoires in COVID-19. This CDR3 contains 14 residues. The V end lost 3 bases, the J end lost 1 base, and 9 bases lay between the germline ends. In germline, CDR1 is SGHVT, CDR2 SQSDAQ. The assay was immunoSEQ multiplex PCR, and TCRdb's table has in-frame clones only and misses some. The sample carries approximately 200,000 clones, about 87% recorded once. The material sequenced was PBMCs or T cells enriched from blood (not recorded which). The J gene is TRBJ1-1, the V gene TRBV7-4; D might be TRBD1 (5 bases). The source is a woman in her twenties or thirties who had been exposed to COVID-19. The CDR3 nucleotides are TGTGCCAGCAGCTTCCCCGACAGGAACACTGAAGCTTTCTTT. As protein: CASSFPDRNTEAFF.